These T cell receptor beta chains were read from a single sample in a study of blood T cell repertoires in COVID-19. The table came from immunoSEQ multiplex PCR; TCRdb's copy has only in-frame clones and leaves some out. The sample holds fewer than 200,000 clones, 70% to 85% seen once. Sequencing used peripheral blood. These receptors came from an elderly woman with acute or convalescent COVID-19. Each CDR3 is given with its conserved first and last residue. Each record gives: V gene, clone size, D gene, J gene, CDR3 DNA, CDR3 protein. A D gene is named only where the DNA matches it firmly. Rows may omit the clone size; those that give it use once, few, many or a size class.

v_gene: TRBV7-2; abundance: -; d_gene: -; j_gene: TRBJ1-1; CDR3nt: TGTGCCAGCAGTCAACTGAGGGGGAGCGAAGCTTTCTTT; CDR3aa: CASSQLRGSEAFF
v_gene: TRBV7-9; abundance: -; d_gene: -; j_gene: TRBJ1-2; CDR3nt: TGTGCCAGCAGCTTACAACAGGCTAACTATGGCTACACCTTC; CDR3aa: CASSLQQANYGYTF
v_gene: TRBV28; abundance: few; d_gene: TRBD1; j_gene: TRBJ1-2; CDR3nt: TGTGCCAGCAGTTTCCTGACAGGGGGTTTGGGCTACACCTTC; CDR3aa: CASSFLTGGLGYTF
v_gene: TRBV6-5; abundance: -; d_gene: TRBD1; j_gene: TRBJ2-3; CDR3nt: TGTGCCAGCAGGAACACAGGGGCCCGGGTCGTGACGCAGTATTTT; CDR3aa: CASRNTGARVVTQYF
v_gene: TRBV24-1; abundance: -; d_gene: TRBD1; j_gene: TRBJ2-2; CDR3nt: TGTGCCACCAGTGGACAGGGAAACACCGGGGAGCTGTTTTTT; CDR3aa: CATSGQGNTGELFF
v_gene: TRBV5-1; abundance: once; d_gene: -; j_gene: TRBJ2-1; CDR3nt: TGCGCCAGCAGCTTGAACGGCGGATATCGCTCCTACAATGAGCAGTTCTTC; CDR3aa: CASSLNGGYRSYNEQFF
v_gene: TRBV19; abundance: -; d_gene: -; j_gene: TRBJ2-3; CDR3nt: TGTGCCAGTAGTAAATATCAGGAAAATACGCAGTATTTT; CDR3aa: CASSKYQENTQYF
v_gene: TRBV19; abundance: -; d_gene: -; j_gene: TRBJ2-2; CDR3nt: TGTGCCAGTAGTATATTGACCAGCGGCCCGAACACCGGGGAGCTGTTTTTT; CDR3aa: CASSILTSGPNTGELFF
v_gene: TRBV29-1; abundance: -; d_gene: -; j_gene: TRBJ1-2; CDR3nt: TGCAGCGTTGTCGGGTTCGGAGGCTACACCTTC; CDR3aa: CSVVGFGGYTF
v_gene: TRBV5-5; abundance: many; d_gene: -; j_gene: TRBJ1-2; CDR3nt: TGTGCCAGCAGCCCTATCCGGGGGGGGAGGGCCTATGGCTACACCTTC; CDR3aa: CASSPIRGGRAYGYTF
v_gene: TRBV19; abundance: -; d_gene: TRBD1; j_gene: TRBJ1-2; CDR3nt: TGTGCCAGTAGTGTAAAGACAGGGGGTAGTGGCTACACCTTC; CDR3aa: CASSVKTGGSGYTF
v_gene: TRBV12-3/TRBV12-4; abundance: -; d_gene: -; j_gene: TRBJ1-1; CDR3nt: TGTGCCAGCAGTTTTCTATACACTGAAGCTTTCTTT; CDR3aa: CASSFLYTEAFF
v_gene: TRBV19; abundance: -; d_gene: -; j_gene: TRBJ2-6; CDR3nt: TGTGCCACAAACAGGGATGCTGGGGCCAACGTCCTGACTTTC; CDR3aa: CATNRDAGANVLTF
v_gene: TRBV3-1/TRBV3-2; abundance: -; d_gene: -; j_gene: TRBJ1-5; CDR3nt: TGTGCCAGCGGGGCGGGCAATCAGCCCCAGCATTTT; CDR3aa: CASGAGNQPQHF
v_gene: TRBV11-2; abundance: -; d_gene: TRBD2; j_gene: TRBJ2-1; CDR3nt: TGTGCCAGCAGCTCGCGACTAGCGGGAGGGCCTAGGAATGAGCAGTTCTTC; CDR3aa: CASSSRLAGGPRNEQFF
v_gene: TRBV10-1; abundance: few; d_gene: -; j_gene: TRBJ1-1; CDR3nt: TGCGCCAGCAGCCCCGCGGCATCGGGGGAAGCTTTCTTT; CDR3aa: CASSPAASGEAFF
v_gene: TRBV18; abundance: -; d_gene: -; j_gene: TRBJ2-1; CDR3nt: TGTGCCAGCTCACCGGATCGGGGAGGCCCTAATGAGCAGTTCTTC; CDR3aa: CASSPDRGGPNEQFF
v_gene: TRBV12-3/TRBV12-4; abundance: -; d_gene: -; j_gene: TRBJ1-1; CDR3nt: TGTGCCAGCAGCCGCCCCCGGGCTGAAGCTTTCTTT; CDR3aa: CASSRPRAEAFF
v_gene: TRBV7-7; abundance: -; d_gene: -; j_gene: TRBJ2-3; CDR3nt: TGTGCCAGCAGCTTAGACGGGGTGGGGTCAGATACGCAGTATTTT; CDR3aa: CASSLDGVGSDTQYF
v_gene: TRBV27; abundance: once; d_gene: TRBD1; j_gene: TRBJ2-3; CDR3nt: TGTGCCACCCGCGACAGGGGGTGGGATACGCAGTATTTT; CDR3aa: CATRDRGWDTQYF
v_gene: TRBV29-1; abundance: -; d_gene: -; j_gene: TRBJ1-4; CDR3nt: TGCAGCGTTTTGACCGGGACAAGTGAAAAACTGTTTTTT; CDR3aa: CSVLTGTSEKLFF
v_gene: TRBV2; abundance: -; d_gene: -; j_gene: TRBJ1-1; CDR3nt: TGTGCCAGCAGTGAAGTCCCGGTGAACACTGAAGCTTTCTTT; CDR3aa: CASSEVPVNTEAFF
v_gene: TRBV19; abundance: -; d_gene: -; j_gene: TRBJ2-7; CDR3nt: TGTGCCAGTTCGCCGGGACACCTCCCCTACGAGCAGTACTTC; CDR3aa: CASSPGHLPYEQYF
v_gene: TRBV6-5; abundance: -; d_gene: -; j_gene: TRBJ2-1; CDR3nt: TGTGCCAGCAGTCACGACTCCAGCTCCTACAATGAGCAGTTCTTC; CDR3aa: CASSHDSSSYNEQFF
v_gene: TRBV2; abundance: few; d_gene: -; j_gene: TRBJ1-5; CDR3nt: TGTGCCAGCAACTACAGGGAAGGCCAGCCCCAGCATTTT; CDR3aa: CASNYREGQPQHF
v_gene: TRBV2; abundance: -; d_gene: TRBD2; j_gene: TRBJ2-1; CDR3nt: TGTGCCAGCAGTGATAGACTAGCGGGAGTAAGTGAGCAGTTCTTC; CDR3aa: CASSDRLAGVSEQFF
v_gene: TRBV6-5; abundance: -; d_gene: TRBD1; j_gene: TRBJ2-7; CDR3nt: TGTGCCAGCAGATCTAACAGGGGCTACGAGCAGTACTTC; CDR3aa: CASRSNRGYEQYF
v_gene: TRBV7-7; abundance: -; d_gene: TRBD2; j_gene: TRBJ2-1; CDR3nt: TGTGCCAGCAGCTTAGACCCGGGAGGGAACAATGAGCAGTTCTTC; CDR3aa: CASSLDPGGNNEQFF
v_gene: TRBV6-5; abundance: -; d_gene: TRBD1; j_gene: TRBJ2-3; CDR3nt: TGTGCCAGCTCTTGGGACAGACCCACAGATACGCAGTATTTT; CDR3aa: CASSWDRPTDTQYF
v_gene: TRBV19; abundance: -; d_gene: TRBD1; j_gene: TRBJ2-2; CDR3nt: TGTGCCGTGGACAGGGGGTTCGGCACCGGGGAGCTGTTTTTT; CDR3aa: CAVDRGFGTGELFF
v_gene: TRBV19; abundance: -; d_gene: TRBD2; j_gene: TRBJ2-3; CDR3nt: TGTGCCAGTAGTACGGGGGGGAGAGGGGATACGCAGTATTTT; CDR3aa: CASSTGGRGDTQYF
v_gene: TRBV21-1; abundance: -; d_gene: -; j_gene: TRBJ2-5; CDR3nt: TGTGCCAGCAGCAAAGGGACTAGCGGGAGGAGGCAAGAGACCCAGTACTTC; CDR3aa: CASSKGTSGRRQETQYF
v_gene: TRBV29-1; abundance: -; d_gene: TRBD1; j_gene: TRBJ1-1; CDR3nt: TGCAGCGCACTGGGACAGGGGGGCACTGAAGCTTTCTTT; CDR3aa: CSALGQGGTEAFF
v_gene: TRBV3-1/TRBV3-2; abundance: -; d_gene: TRBD2; j_gene: TRBJ2-3; CDR3nt: TGTGCCAGCAGCCAAGATCTTACTAGCGGGGTCACAGATACGCAGTATTTT; CDR3aa: CASSQDLTSGVTDTQYF
v_gene: TRBV10-1; abundance: -; d_gene: -; j_gene: TRBJ2-3; CDR3nt: TGCGCCAGCAGTGGAAATGGGAGACGGGAGTTGGATACGCAGTATTTT; CDR3aa: CASSGNGRRELDTQYF
v_gene: TRBV2; abundance: -; d_gene: -; j_gene: TRBJ2-7; CDR3nt: TGTGCCAGCCGCGTATACGAGCAGTACTTC; CDR3aa: CASRVYEQYF